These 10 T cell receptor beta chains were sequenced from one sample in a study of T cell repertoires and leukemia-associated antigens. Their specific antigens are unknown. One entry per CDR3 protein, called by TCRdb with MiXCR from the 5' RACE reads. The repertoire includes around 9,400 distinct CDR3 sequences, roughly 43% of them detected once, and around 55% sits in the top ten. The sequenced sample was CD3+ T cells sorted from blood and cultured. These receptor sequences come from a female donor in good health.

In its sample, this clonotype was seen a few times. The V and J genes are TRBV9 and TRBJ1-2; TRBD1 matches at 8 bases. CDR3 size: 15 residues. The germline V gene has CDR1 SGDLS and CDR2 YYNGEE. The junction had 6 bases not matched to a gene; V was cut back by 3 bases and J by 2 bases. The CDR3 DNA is TGTGCCAGCAGCGCCACGACAGGGGACAACTATGGCTACACCTTC. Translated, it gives CASSATTGDNYGYTF.

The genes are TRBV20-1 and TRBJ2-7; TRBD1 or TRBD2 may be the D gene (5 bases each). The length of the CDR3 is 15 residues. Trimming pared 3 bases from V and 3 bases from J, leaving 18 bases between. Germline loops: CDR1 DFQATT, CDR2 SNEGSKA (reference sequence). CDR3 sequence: CSARTTSGTDYEQYF. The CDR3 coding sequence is TGCAGTGCTAGGACAACATCCGGGACGGACTACGAGCAGTACTTC.

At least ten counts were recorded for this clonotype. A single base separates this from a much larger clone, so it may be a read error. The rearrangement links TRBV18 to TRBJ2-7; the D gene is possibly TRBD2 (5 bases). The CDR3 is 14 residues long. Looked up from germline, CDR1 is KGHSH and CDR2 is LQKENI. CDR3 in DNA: TGTGCCAGCTCACCACACCCGGGGAGCTACGGGCAGTACTTC. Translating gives CASSPHPGSYGQYF.

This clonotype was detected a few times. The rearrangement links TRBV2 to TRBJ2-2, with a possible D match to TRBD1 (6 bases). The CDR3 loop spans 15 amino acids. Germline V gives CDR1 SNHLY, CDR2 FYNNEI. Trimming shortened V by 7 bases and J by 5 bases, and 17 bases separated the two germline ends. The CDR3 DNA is TGTGCCAGCACCTCGGAACAGGGCATTACCGGGGAGCTGTTTTTT. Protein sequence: CASTSEQGITGELFF. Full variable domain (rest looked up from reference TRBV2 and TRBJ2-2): EPEVTQTPSHQVTQMGQEVILRCVPISNHLYFYWYRQILGQKVEFLVSFYNNEISEKSEIFDDQFSVERPDGSNFTLKIRSTKLEDSAMYFCASTSEQGITGELFFGEGSRLTVL.

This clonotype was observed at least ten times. CDR3 region: CATSDPAGYGYTF. CDR3 nucleotide sequence: TGTGCCACCAGTGATCCAGCGGGGTATGGCTACACCTTC. The V gene is TRBV24-1, the J gene TRBJ1-2, with D unclear. The V and J ends lost 3 bases and 5 bases respectively, with 9 bases between them. CDR3 size: 13 residues. CDR1 and CDR2 (germline): KGHDR, SFDVKD.

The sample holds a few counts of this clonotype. Here the CDR3 reads CASSLGGQNTEAFF. CDR3 coding DNA: TGTGCCAGCAGCTTAGGGGGCCAAAACACTGAAGCTTTCTTT. This rearrangement joins TRBV7-9 to TRBJ1-1; possibly TRBD1 for D (5 bases). The CDR3 has 14 amino acids. Trimming stripped 1 base from V and 2 bases from J, with 8 bases between. Germline CDR1 reads SEHNR; CDR2 reads FQNEAQ (reference sequence).

CDR3 DNA sequence: TGCAGTCTTCTGGGGAACACTGAAGCTTTCTTT. Translation gives CSLLGNTEAFF. V is TRBV20-1 and J is TRBJ1-1; D gene ambiguous. V gave up 8 bases and J gave up 1 base, with 8 bases separating them. The germline V gene has CDR1 DFQATT and CDR2 SNEGSKA (reference sequence). This CDR3 is 11 amino acids long.

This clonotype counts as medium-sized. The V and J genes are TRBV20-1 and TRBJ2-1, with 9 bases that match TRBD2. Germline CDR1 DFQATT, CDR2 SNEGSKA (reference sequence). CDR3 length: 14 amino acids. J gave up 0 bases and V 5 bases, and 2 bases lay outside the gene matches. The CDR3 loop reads CSAFSGGSYNEQFF. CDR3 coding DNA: TGCAGTGCTTTTAGCGGGGGCTCCTACAATGAGCAGTTCTTC.

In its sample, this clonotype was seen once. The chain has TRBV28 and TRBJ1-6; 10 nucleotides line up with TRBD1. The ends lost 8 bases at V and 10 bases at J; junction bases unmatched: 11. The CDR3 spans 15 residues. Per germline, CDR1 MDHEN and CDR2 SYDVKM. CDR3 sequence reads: CASGSGTGVNSPLHF. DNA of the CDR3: TGTGCCAGCGGATCCGGGACAGGGGTAAACTCACCCCTCCACTTT.

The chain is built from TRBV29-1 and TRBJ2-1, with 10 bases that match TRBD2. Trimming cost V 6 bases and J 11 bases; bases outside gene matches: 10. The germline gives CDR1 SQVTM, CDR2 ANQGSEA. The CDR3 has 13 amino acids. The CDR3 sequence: CSVGTSGRDQQFF. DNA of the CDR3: TGCAGCGTGGGCACCAGCGGGAGGGATCAGCAGTTCTTC.